This is a list of T cell receptor beta chains from one sample in a study of blood T cell repertoires in COVID-19. Profiled with immunoSEQ multiplex PCR; TCRdb holds only in-frame clones, not every one. The sample has fewer than 300,000 clones, roughly 80% seen once. The sequencing input was peripheral blood. The source of these receptors is a person between 65 and 79 years old with COVID-19, enrolled during active disease. The CDR3 runs from the conserved cysteine through the conserved F or W. The D gene is left open where the match is weak. Clone size appears in some rows only: once, few, many, or a class for an expanded clone.

D	size	V	J	DNA	CDR3
NA	NA	TRBV28	TRBJ2-7	TGTGCCAGCTCCCAAGCACCGGGACTCCGGTCCAAGGACGAGCAGTACTTC	CASSQAPGLRSKDEQYF
NA	NA	TRBV6-1	TRBJ1-2	TGTGCCAGCAGTGAAGAGAAGGGGAACTATGGCTACACCTTC	CASSEEKGNYGYTF
NA	NA	TRBV6-2/TRBV6-3	TRBJ1-2	TGTGCCAGCAGTTACAGCGGGACGAACTATGGCTACACCTTC	CASSYSGTNYGYTF
NA	NA	TRBV4-3	TRBJ1-6	TGCGCCAGCAGCCAATCCCCCCCAAGGGGAATTTCGTCACCCCTCCACTTT	CASSQSPPRGISSPLHF
NA	NA	TRBV19	TRBJ1-2	TGTGCCAGCTATCCCGGACAGCGGGGTATTGGCTACACCTTC	CASYPGQRGIGYTF
TRBD1	NA	TRBV5-5	TRBJ1-5	TGTGCCAGCAGCTGGACAGGGAGTGCCCAGCCCCAGCATTTT	CASSWTGSAQPQHF
TRBD1	NA	TRBV7-3	TRBJ2-1	TGTGCCAGCAGCTTGTCCGGGACAGGGGCCTACAATGAGCAGTTCTTC	CASSLSGTGAYNEQFF
NA	NA	TRBV3-1/TRBV3-2	TRBJ2-5	TGTGCCAGCAGCCAAGACGGTAGGACTACCAAGGCGACCCAGTACTTC	CASSQDGRTTKATQYF
TRBD2	NA	TRBV7-7	TRBJ2-1	TGTGCCAGCAGCTTAAGTAGCGGGGGGTACAATGAGCAGTTCTTC	CASSLSSGGYNEQFF
TRBD2	few	TRBV19	TRBJ2-2	TGTGCCAGTAGCCTGACTAGCGGGGGGGTAAACACCGGGGAGCTGTTTTTT	CASSLTSGGVNTGELFF
TRBD1	NA	TRBV10-3	TRBJ1-6	TGTGCCATCAGTACAGGGGATGCACTGAGCTCCTATAATTCACCCCTCCACTTT	CAISTGDALSSYNSPLHF
TRBD2	NA	TRBV10-2	TRBJ2-3	TGCGCCAGCAGTGCGGGGGGACTAGCGGGGGGCCCGCGGGAGGCGCAGTATTTT	CASSAGGLAGGPREAQYF
TRBD1	NA	TRBV28	TRBJ2-1	TGTGCCAGCAGTTTGGAGGGCAGGGGGCTGGCGGGGACCGGGGATGAGCAGTTCTTC	CASSLEGRGLAGTGDEQFF
TRBD2	NA	TRBV2	TRBJ2-1	TGTGCCAGCAGTGATGCGGGGGGGCTCTACAATGAGCAGTTCTTC	CASSDAGGLYNEQFF
TRBD1	NA	TRBV20-1	TRBJ1-5	TGCAGTGCTAGTTTTGCGGACAGGGGATCTTTGTGGGGCAATCAGCCCCAGCATTTT	CSASFADRGSLWGNQPQHF
TRBD2	NA	TRBV5-4	TRBJ2-1	TGTGCCAGCAGCCCTGCGGGGGGGCGCGGGGAAGAGCAGTTCTTC	CASSPAGGRGEEQFF
TRBD1	NA	TRBV7-2	TRBJ1-2	TGTGCCAGCAGCTTAGGTGGAGGGGGCTACTATGGCTACACCTTC	CASSLGGGGYYGYTF
TRBD2	NA	TRBV10-3	TRBJ2-7	TGTGCCATCAGTGACGGGACTAGCGGGGAGGACGAGCAGTACTTC	CAISDGTSGEDEQYF
TRBD1	NA	TRBV28	TRBJ2-1	TGTGCCAGCAGGGACAGGGCTACGAATGAGCAGTTCTTC	CASRDRATNEQFF
TRBD1	NA	TRBV19	TRBJ2-6	TGTGCCAGTAGTGTGACAGGGTCCGGGGCCAACGTCCTGACTTTC	CASSVTGSGANVLTF
NA	NA	TRBV28	TRBJ2-5	TGTGCCAGCAGATGGGCATTTGGAGAGACCCAGTACTTC	CASRWAFGETQYF
NA	few	TRBV11-1	TRBJ1-6	TGTGCCAGCAGCATAACCAACAAGTCACCCCTCCACTTT	CASSITNKSPLHF
TRBD1	NA	TRBV27	TRBJ2-7	TGTGCCAGCAGACCCTGGGACAGGGTCGGTGAGCAGTACTTC	CASRPWDRVGEQYF
NA	few	TRBV19	TRBJ1-2	TGTGCCAGTAGTATAGGGCGGGATCTTAGCGGCTACACCTTC	CASSIGRDLSGYTF